The entry below describes one T cell receptor beta chain. What it recognizes is unknown. This sample is part of a study of CD8+ T cells in alopecia areata. Study as a whole: People stayed on tofacitinib for 6 to 18 months, then stopped the drug for 6 months.

Study-level results: Scalp clonality decreased significantly with tofacitinib, and so did expanded CD8+ clones among the top 100. A large proportion of expanded lesional clones were detected persisting in scalp and blood during tofacitinib.

The V segment lost 10 bases and the J segment 3 bases; nucleotides outside the gene matches: 15. The CDR3 extends over 15 amino acids. The germline CDR1 and CDR2 sequences are LNHDA and SQIVND (reference sequence). Once RNA had been extracted, it was reverse transcribed into cDNA to act as the sequencing template. Here immunoSEQ multiplex PCR was the method, and the copy in TCRdb shows in-frame clones only, minus some. The profile covers around 100,000 clones, with around 53% appearing a single time and more than 9% taken by the ten largest. Treatment denoted: oral pan-JAK inhibitor, 5-10 mg twice daily.

The sequence was collected from a human donor with alopecia areata. The chain combines TRBV19 with TRBJ2-7, with 7 positions matching TRBD1. Sample: CD8+ T cells sorted from blood, taken at week 24, from a patient treated with tofacitinib. CDR3 bases: TGTGCCACCGCCATGGGGACAGTGAGTGGCTACGAGCAGTACTTC. It codes for CATAMGTVSGYEQYF.